These 27 T cell receptor beta chains were sequenced from one sample in a study of T-cell memory formation after mild COVID-19 (dated by TCRdb to the early 2020s). The library came from 5' RACE. The instrument was an Illumina NovaSeq 6000. The raw public data were reprocessed by TCRdb itself: fastp quality trimming at Q25, MiXCR clonotype calling, in-frame beta chains only. For every CDR3 protein sequence, its rows merge into one entry that carries the most common genes and DNA. The sample table shows roughly 40,000 distinct CDR3 sequences, and about 6.8% are seen once. Together, the top ten hold 0.65% to 0.85% of the sample. Input material: PBMCs or a T cell subset sorted from them (not recorded which). The receptors stem from an adult who had mild COVID-19 (a few samples of this study predate the infection). The sample titles of this study are shuffled in the database, so cell type and time point are left out.

This clonotype was seen at least ten times. The V gene is TRBV19, the J gene TRBJ2-3, with a weak D call TRBD1 (6 bases). Germline loops: CDR1 LNHDA, CDR2 SQIVND (reference sequence). Trimming removed 3 bases at V and 4 bases at J, with 11 bases between. This CDR3 has 14 amino acids. The CDR3 loop is CASSIRPGADTQYF. For the CDR3, the DNA is TGTGCCAGTAGTATCCGTCCAGGGGCAGATACGCAGTATTTT.

This clonotype was found many times. The chain combines TRBV5-1 with TRBJ2-7; 10 bases line up with TRBD1. Trimming at V came to 1 base and at J to 5 bases, leaving 3 bases not matched to a gene. Germline V CDR1 and CDR2: SGHRS, YFSETQ. The CDR3 is made up of 14 amino acids. CDR3 protein: CASSLPGTGDEQYF. CDR3 sequence (DNA): TGCGCCAGCAGCTTGCCCGGGACAGGGGACGAGCAGTACTTC.

The rearrangement uses TRBV7-6 and TRBJ2-7; 7 bases match TRBD1. The germline V gene has CDR1 SGHVS and CDR2 FNYEAQ. The CDR3 sequence is 15 residues long. V lost 5 bases, J lost 3 bases, and 10 bases stayed unmatched. CDR3 sequence reads: CASSRNLGTDYEQYF. The DNA of the CDR3 is TGTGCCAGCAGCCGTAATCTCGGGACAGACTACGAGCAGTACTTC.

This clonotype was detected a few times. The rearrangement uses TRBV3-1 and TRBJ2-1; D might be TRBD2 (7 bases). This CDR3 spans 14 amino acids. Germline values: CDR1 LGHDT, CDR2 YNNKEL (reference sequence). The V and J ends lost 10 bases and 6 bases respectively, with 19 bases between them. The CDR3 is CATRGAGRPNEQFF. The CDR3 bases are TGTGCCACCCGGGGGGCAGGCCGACCCAATGAGCAGTTCTTC.

This clonotype occurred many times. The chain combines TRBV7-9 with TRBJ1-4; TRBD1 might be the D (5 bases). Trimming shortened V by 5 bases and J by 4 bases, and 14 bases separated the two germline ends. The CDR3 sequence is 15 residues long. From germline, CDR1 is SEHNR and CDR2 FQNEAQ (reference sequence). The CDR3 is CASSAPTEFNEKLFF. The CDR3 DNA reads TGTGCCAGCAGCGCTCCGACAGAGTTTAATGAAAAACTGTTTTTT.

This clonotype came up many times. One end of the junction is discordant with germline, which a read error may explain. The chain combines TRBV7-9 with TRBJ2-3; 10 bases map to TRBD2. Germline V CDR1 and CDR2: SEHNR, FQNEAQ (reference sequence). The CDR3 loop spans 14 amino acids. As DNA, the CDR3 is TGTGCCAGCAGCGTAGCGGGGGGCGTGAATACGCAGTATTTT. Protein sequence: CASSVAGGVNTQYF.

This clonotype was detected many times. The V and J genes are TRBV7-3 and TRBJ2-3; 9 positions agree with TRBD2. V gave up 3 bases and J gave up 0 bases; unmatched junction bases: 10. The CDR3 spans 18 residues. CDR1 SGHTA and CDR2 FQGTGA come from the germline V gene. Here the CDR3 DNA reads TGTGCCAGCAGCTTTCGCGGGGGGGGTGACTATAGCACAGATACGCAGTATTTT. Amino acid sequence: CASSFRGGGDYSTDTQYF.

The chain recombines TRBV5-1 with TRBJ1-1, with TRBD1 matching over 7 bases. CDR1 and CDR2 from the germline V gene are SGHRS and YFSETQ. V lost 5 bases to trimming and J lost 1 base; unmatched junction nucleotides: 17. This CDR3 is built from 18 residues. DNA for the CDR3: TGCGCCAGCAGGGCTGGGACAGACCTGATCAGAGGGAACACTGAAGCTTTCTTT. Translated, it gives CASRAGTDLIRGNTEAFF. Variable domain in full (rest from reference TRBV5-1 and TRBJ1-1): KAGVTQTPRYLIKTRGQQVTLSCSPISGHRSVSWYQQTPGQGLQFLFEYFSETQRNKGNFPGRFSGRQFSNSRSEMNVSTLELGDSALYLCASRAGTDLIRGNTEAFFGQGTRLTVV.

V usage is TRBV30 and J usage is TRBJ1-4, with TRBD1 identical over 8 bases. V shed 4 bases and J 8 bases; nucleotides not matched to a gene: 9. Germline CDR1 GTSNPN, CDR2 SVGIG (reference sequence). This CDR3 spans 14 amino acids. CDR3 in amino acids: CAWKGQGAWEKLFF. The CDR3 region has the DNA TGTGCCTGGAAAGGTCAGGGGGCATGGGAAAAACTGTTTTTT.

In its sample, this clonotype was seen many times. The rearrangement uses TRBV5-1 and TRBJ1-1, with no clear D. The germline V and J ends were trimmed by 7 bases and 7 bases, with 11 bases remaining between them. CDR1 and CDR2 (germline): SGHRS, YFSETQ. This CDR3 has 11 residues. The CDR3 DNA is TGCGCCAGCGCGCCGAGAGATGAAGCTTTCTTT. Translated, it gives CASAPRDEAFF.

Ten or more counts support this clonotype. The J gene is TRBJ2-3, the V gene TRBV10-3; 13 bases are shared with TRBD2. Germline V gene data show CDR1 as ENHRY and CDR2 as SYGVKD. After removal of 3 bases from V and 9 bases from J, the junction contained 6 bases not matched to a gene. The CDR3 covers 15 residues. The CDR3 sequence is CAISDGLAGVNTQYF. CDR3 in DNA: TGTGCCATCAGTGACGGACTAGCGGGAGTGAACACGCAGTATTTT.

This clonotype was picked up many times. CDR3 bases: TGTGCCAGCAGCGCCGTCAGGGGTACTCAAGAGACCCAGTACTTC. Its protein product is CASSAVRGTQETQYF. This chain connects TRBV7-3 to TRBJ2-5; D possibly corresponds to TRBD1 (6 bases). Per the germline V gene, CDR1 is SGHTA and CDR2 is FQGTGA. V was clipped by 5 bases and J by 2 bases, with 15 bases between them. The CDR3 consists of 15 residues.

This clonotype was seen ten or more times. The V and J genes are TRBV24-1 and TRBJ2-2, with 8 bases lining up with TRBD1. J lost 15 bases, V lost 3 bases, and 8 bases had no gene match. CDR3 length: 13 amino acids. The V gene's germline CDR1 is KGHDR and CDR2 SFDVKD. Here the CDR3 DNA reads TGTGCCACCAGTGATCCGGGACAGGTTTTGATGTTTTTT. Amino acid sequence: CATSDPGQVLMFF.

V gene TRBV10-3 combines with J gene TRBJ1-2, with D perhaps matching TRBD1 (6 bases). V was shortened by 0 bases and J by 3 bases, with 14 bases between the two germline ends. The CDR3 loop spans 16 amino acids. Germline V gives CDR1 ENHRY, CDR2 SYGVKD. The CDR3: CAISESKAGTHYGYTF. CDR3 sequence (DNA): TGTGCCATCAGTGAGTCGAAGGCTGGGACACACTATGGCTACACCTTC.

This clonotype was counted ten times or more. V gene TRBV18 combines with J gene TRBJ2-1, with 11 bases that match TRBD2. Germline CDR1 is KGHSH and CDR2 is LQKENI. This CDR3 region has 16 residues. V shed 3 bases, J shed 5 bases, and the junction held 6 bases outside the gene matches. The CDR3 DNA is TGTGCCAGCTCACCTAGCGGGAGGGCCGGAAACAATGAGCAGTTCTTC. As protein: CASSPSGRAGNNEQFF.

This clonotype was seen repeatedly, ten times or more. This chain connects TRBV5-6 to TRBJ2-3, with TRBD2 matching over 10 bases. Germline CDR1 is SGHDT and CDR2 is YYEEEE. CDR3 size: 18 residues. Trimming cost V 0 bases and J 2 bases; bases outside gene matches: 9. The CDR3 spells CASSLDGERGGFTDTQYF. The CDR3 region has the DNA TGTGCCAGCAGCTTGGATGGTGAGCGGGGGGGTTTCACAGATACGCAGTATTTT.

J is TRBJ2-6 and V is TRBV27; D is unresolved. CDR3 length: 15 amino acids. Trimming took off 3 bases at V and 2 bases at J, with 8 bases between the two ends. The germline V gene has CDR1 MNHEY and CDR2 SMNVEV (reference sequence). The CDR3 sequence: CASSFRWAGANVLTF. The DNA for the CDR3 is TGTGCCAGCAGTTTCCGGTGGGCTGGGGCCAACGTCCTGACTTTC.

The table lists this clonotype with many counts. The chain recombines TRBV15 with TRBJ2-4, with TRBD1 matching over 11 bases. Trimming at V came to 5 bases and at J to 6 bases, leaving 3 bases not matched to a gene. Germline-derived CDR1 and CDR2 are LNHNV and YYDKDF (reference sequence). This CDR3 is built from 14 residues. CDR3 in amino acids: CATSFGTGGNIQYF. CDR3 nucleotides: TGTGCCACCAGCTTCGGGACAGGGGGAAACATTCAGTACTTC.

This clonotype is categorized as medium-sized. J is TRBJ2-2 and V is TRBV11-2; D gene ambiguous. Germline assignment: CDR1 SGHAT and CDR2 FQNNGV. With 1 base removed from V and 6 bases from J, the gap between germline ends came to 3 bases. This CDR3 has 12 residues. CDR3 region: CASSLGAGELFF. DNA for the CDR3: TGTGCCAGCAGCTTAGGGGCCGGGGAGCTGTTTTTT.

This clonotype occurred many times. The genes are TRBV7-9 and TRBJ2-3; TRBD1 agrees at 7 bases. Germline assignment: CDR1 SEHNR and CDR2 FQNEAQ (reference sequence). There are 17 residues in the CDR3. V was pared by 0 bases and J by 7 bases, with 13 bases of the junction left unmatched. CDR3 sequence (DNA): TGTGCCAGCAGCTTAGCAGCTACAGGGGAAGGGATTTATACGCAGTATTTT. This encodes CASSLAATGEGIYTQYF.

This clonotype was seen more than once but under ten times. The chain employs TRBV5-1 and TRBJ1-1; D might be TRBD1 (6 bases). Trimming cost V 4 bases and J 5 bases, with 15 bases left between them. Per germline, CDR1 SGHRS and CDR2 YFSETQ. The CDR3 consists of 14 residues. The CDR3 spells CASSLRGPGTEAFF. CDR3 bases: TGCGCCAGCAGCCTCAGGGGTCCGGGGACTGAAGCTTTCTTT.

This clonotype was seen more than once but under ten times. V and J are TRBV5-5 and TRBJ1-1; 7 bases are shared with TRBD1. The J segment lost 1 base and the V segment lost 4 bases, leaving 7 bases of the junction unmatched. The germline gives CDR1 SGHKS, CDR2 YYEKEE (reference sequence). The CDR3 contains 15 residues. Here the CDR3 DNA reads TGTGCCAGCAGCCGGAAAGGACAGGAGAACACTGAAGCTTTCTTT. Protein sequence: CASSRKGQENTEAFF.

This clonotype was seen only a few times. This rearrangement joins TRBV2 to TRBJ1-2; D is perhaps TRBD1 (5 bases). Looked up from germline, CDR1 is SNHLY and CDR2 is FYNNEI. The V end lost 1 base, the J end lost 8 bases, and 29 bases lay between the germline ends. The CDR3 totals 19 residues. DNA for the CDR3: TGTGCCAGCAGTGAAGGGAAGCTCCGACCCAGAGGTGGTCGGGGCGGCTACACCTTC. Translation gives CASSEGKLRPRGGRGGYTF.

The chain recombines TRBV29-1 with TRBJ1-2; tentative D call: TRBD1 (6 bases). CDR1 and CDR2 from the germline V gene are SQVTM and ANQGSEA. V was trimmed by 8 bases and J by 4 bases, leaving 17 bases between them. The CDR3 is 13 residues long. The CDR3 coding sequence is TGCAGCCTTCACCCCCAGGGGAGCTATGGCTACACCTTC. This codes for CSLHPQGSYGYTF.

This clonotype appeared many times. The chain couples TRBV7-2 to TRBJ2-3; D might be TRBD1 (6 bases). Germline CDR1 reads SGHTA; CDR2 reads FQGNSA. The CDR3 length is 14 residues. The germline V and J ends were trimmed by 6 bases and 1 base, with 11 bases remaining between them. CDR3 DNA: TGTGCCAGCAGAACCCGACAGGGCACAGATACGCAGTATTTT. Residues: CASRTRQGTDTQYF.

This clonotype was found many times. The chain couples TRBV6-2 or TRBV6-3 to TRBJ1-5, with unresolved D. The ends were cut back, 2 bases at V and 1 base at J, with 6 bases in the middle. Germline V gene sequence: CDR1 MNHEY, CDR2 SVGEGT. This CDR3 is built from 14 residues. CDR3 loop: CASSYGVSNQPQHF. CDR3 in DNA: TGTGCCAGCAGTTACGGGGTCAGCAATCAGCCCCAGCATTTT.

This clonotype was found many times. CDR3 DNA: TGCGCCAGCAGCTTGAAGGACGAGCAGTACTTC. Protein sequence: CASSLKDEQYF. The J gene is TRBJ2-7, the V gene TRBV5-1; unclear D gene. In germline, CDR1 is SGHRS, CDR2 YFSETQ. The V gene lost 1 base and the J gene lost 5 bases, with 4 bases spanning the gap. The CDR3 length is 11 residues.